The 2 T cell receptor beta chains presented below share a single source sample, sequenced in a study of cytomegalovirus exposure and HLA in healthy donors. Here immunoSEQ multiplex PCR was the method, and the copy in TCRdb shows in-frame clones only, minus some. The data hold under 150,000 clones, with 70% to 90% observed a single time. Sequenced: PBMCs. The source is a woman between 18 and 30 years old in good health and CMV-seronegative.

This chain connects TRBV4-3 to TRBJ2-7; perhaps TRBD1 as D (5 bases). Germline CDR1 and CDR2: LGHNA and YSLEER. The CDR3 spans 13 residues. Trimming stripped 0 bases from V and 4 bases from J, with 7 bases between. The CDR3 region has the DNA TGCGCCAGCAGCCAAGACAGGGTTTACGAGCAGTACTTC. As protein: CASSQDRVYEQYF.

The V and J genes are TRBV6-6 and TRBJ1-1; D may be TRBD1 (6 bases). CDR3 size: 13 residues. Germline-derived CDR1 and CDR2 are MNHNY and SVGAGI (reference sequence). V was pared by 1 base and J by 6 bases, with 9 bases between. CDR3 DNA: TGTGCCAGCAGTTACTTGGGGGCTTCTGAAGCTTTCTTT. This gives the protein CASSYLGASEAFF.